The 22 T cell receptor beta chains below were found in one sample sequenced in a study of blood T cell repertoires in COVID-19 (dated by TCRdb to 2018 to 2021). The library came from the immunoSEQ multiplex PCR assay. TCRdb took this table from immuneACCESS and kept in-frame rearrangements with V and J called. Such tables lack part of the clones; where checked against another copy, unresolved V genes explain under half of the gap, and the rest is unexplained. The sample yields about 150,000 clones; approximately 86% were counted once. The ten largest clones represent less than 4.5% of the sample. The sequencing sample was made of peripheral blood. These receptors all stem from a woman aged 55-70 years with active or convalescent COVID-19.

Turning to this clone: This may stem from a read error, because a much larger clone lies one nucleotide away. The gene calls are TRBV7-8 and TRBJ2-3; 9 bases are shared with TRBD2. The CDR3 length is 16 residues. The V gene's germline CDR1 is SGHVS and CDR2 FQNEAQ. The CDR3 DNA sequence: TGTGCCCGCAGCTTCGGCGGGGGGGGGTGGACAGATACGCAGTATTTT. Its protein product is CARSFGGGGWTDTQYF.

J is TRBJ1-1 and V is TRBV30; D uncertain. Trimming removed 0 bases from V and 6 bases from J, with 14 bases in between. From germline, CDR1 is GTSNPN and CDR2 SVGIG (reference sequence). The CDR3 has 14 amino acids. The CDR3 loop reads CAWSVRRAPPEAFF. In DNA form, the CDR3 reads TGTGCCTGGAGTGTACGGAGGGCCCCCCCTGAAGCTTTCTTT.

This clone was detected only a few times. The CDR3 loop is CASSLGLAHYEQYF. CDR3 coding DNA: TGTGCCAGCAGCTTGGGACTAGCGCATTACGAGCAGTACTTC. V usage is TRBV7-8 and J usage is TRBJ2-7, with 10 positions matching TRBD2. V dropped 3 bases and J dropped 4; count of bases not matched to a gene: 3. Germline values: CDR1 SGHVS, CDR2 FQNEAQ. The length of the CDR3 is 14 residues. Drawing the rest from reference TRBV7-8 and TRBJ2-7, the complete variable domain is GAGVSQSPRYKVAKRGQDVALRCDPISGHVSLFWYQQALGQGPEFLTYFQNEAQLDKSGLPSDRFFAERPEGSVSTLKIQRTQQEDSAVYLCASSLGLAHYEQYFGPGTRLTVT.

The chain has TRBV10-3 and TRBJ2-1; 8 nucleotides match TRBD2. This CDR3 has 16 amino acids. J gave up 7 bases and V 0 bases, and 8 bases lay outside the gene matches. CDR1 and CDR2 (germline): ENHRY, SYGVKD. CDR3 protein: CAISESNAGGGNEQFF. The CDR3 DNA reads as TGTGCCATCAGTGAGTCGAACGCGGGGGGCGGAAATGAGCAGTTCTTC.

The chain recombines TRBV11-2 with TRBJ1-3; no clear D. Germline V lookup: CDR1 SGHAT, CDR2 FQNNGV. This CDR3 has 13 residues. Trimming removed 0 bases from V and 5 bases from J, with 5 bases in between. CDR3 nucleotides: TGTGCCAGCAGCTTAGAGCGTAGAAACACCATATATTTT. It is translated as CASSLERRNTIYF. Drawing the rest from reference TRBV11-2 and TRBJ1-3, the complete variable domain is EAGVAQSPRYKIIEKRQSVAFWCNPISGHATLYWYQQILGQGPKLLIQFQNNGVVDDSQLPKDRFSAERLKGVDSTLKIQPAKLEDSAVYLCASSLERRNTIYFGEGSWLTVV.

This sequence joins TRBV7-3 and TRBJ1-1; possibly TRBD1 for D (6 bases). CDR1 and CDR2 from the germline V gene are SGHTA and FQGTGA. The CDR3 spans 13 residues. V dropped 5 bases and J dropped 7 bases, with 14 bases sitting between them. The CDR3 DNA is TGTGCCAGCAGCCAGACCCGGACAGTTGAAGCTTTCTTT. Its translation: CASSQTRTVEAFF.

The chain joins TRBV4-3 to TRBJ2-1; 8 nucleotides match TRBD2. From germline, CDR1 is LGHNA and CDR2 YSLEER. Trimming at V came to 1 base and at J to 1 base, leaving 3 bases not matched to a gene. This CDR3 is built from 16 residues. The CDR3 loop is CASSQVASGSYNEQFF. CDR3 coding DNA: TGCGCCAGCAGCCAAGTGGCTAGCGGGTCCTACAATGAGCAGTTCTTC.

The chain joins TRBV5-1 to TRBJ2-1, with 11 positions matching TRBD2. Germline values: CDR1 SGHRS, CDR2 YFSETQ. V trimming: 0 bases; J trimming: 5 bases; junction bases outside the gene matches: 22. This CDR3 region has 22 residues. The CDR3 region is CASSLVRGGLAGGLTSHNEQFF. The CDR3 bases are TGCGCCAGCAGCTTGGTTAGGGGAGGGCTAGCGGGGGGCCTCACGAGTCACAATGAGCAGTTCTTC.

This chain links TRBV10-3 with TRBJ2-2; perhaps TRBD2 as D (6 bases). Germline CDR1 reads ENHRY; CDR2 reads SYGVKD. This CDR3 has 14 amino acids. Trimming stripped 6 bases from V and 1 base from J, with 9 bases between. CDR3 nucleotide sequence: TGTGCCATCAGGGGACTGGGGAACACCGGGGAGCTGTTTTTT. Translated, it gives CAIRGLGNTGELFF.

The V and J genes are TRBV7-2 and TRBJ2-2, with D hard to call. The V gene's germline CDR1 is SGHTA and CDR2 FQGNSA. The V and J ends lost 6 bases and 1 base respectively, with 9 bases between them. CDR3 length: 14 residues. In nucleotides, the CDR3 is TGTGCCAGCAGTCCTAACTTGAACACCGGGGAGCTGTTTTTT. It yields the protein CASSPNLNTGELFF.

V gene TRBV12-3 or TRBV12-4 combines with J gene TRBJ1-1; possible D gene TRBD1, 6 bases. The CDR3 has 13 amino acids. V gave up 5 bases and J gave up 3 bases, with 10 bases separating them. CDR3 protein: CASSRQEDTEAFF. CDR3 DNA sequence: TGTGCCAGCAGTCGACAGGAGGACACTGAAGCTTTCTTT.

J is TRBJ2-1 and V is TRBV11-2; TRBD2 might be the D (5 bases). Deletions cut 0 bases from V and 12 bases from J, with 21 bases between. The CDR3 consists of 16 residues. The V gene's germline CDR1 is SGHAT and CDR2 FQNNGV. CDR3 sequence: CASSLDTEYRIEGQFF. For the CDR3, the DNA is TGTGCCAGCAGCTTAGATACGGAATATCGAATAGAGGGGCAGTTCTTC.

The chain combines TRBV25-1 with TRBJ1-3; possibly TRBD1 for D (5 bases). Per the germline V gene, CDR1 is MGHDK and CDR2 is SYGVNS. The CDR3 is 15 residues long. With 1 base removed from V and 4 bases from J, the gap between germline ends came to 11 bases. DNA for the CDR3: TGTGCCAGCAGTGAATGGGGCAGGGCGGGAAACACCATATATTTT. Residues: CASSEWGRAGNTIYF.

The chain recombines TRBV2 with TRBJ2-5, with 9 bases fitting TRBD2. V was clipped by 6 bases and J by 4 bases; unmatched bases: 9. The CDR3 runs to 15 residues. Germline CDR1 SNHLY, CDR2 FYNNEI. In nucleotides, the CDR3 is TGTGCCAGCAGGATCCGAGGTAGCGGGGGAGAGACCCAGTACTTC. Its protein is CASRIRGSGGETQYF.

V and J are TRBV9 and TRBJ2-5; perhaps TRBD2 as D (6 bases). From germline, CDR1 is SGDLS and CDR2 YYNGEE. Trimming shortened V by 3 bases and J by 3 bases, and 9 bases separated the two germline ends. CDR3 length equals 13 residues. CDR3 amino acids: CASSAGGEETQYF. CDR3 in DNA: TGTGCCAGCAGCGCCGGAGGGGAAGAGACCCAGTACTTC. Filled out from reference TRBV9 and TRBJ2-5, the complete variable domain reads DSGVTQTPKHLITATGQRVTLRCSPRSGDLSVYWYQQSLDQGLQFLIQYYNGEERAKGNILERFSAQQFPDLHSELNLSSLELGDSALYFCASSAGGEETQYFGPGTRLLVL.

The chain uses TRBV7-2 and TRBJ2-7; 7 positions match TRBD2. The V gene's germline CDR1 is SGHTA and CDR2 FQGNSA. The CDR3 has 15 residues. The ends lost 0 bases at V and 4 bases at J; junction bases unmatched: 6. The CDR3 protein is CASSLALSGGYEQYF. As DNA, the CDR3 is TGTGCCAGCAGCTTAGCCCTTTCGGGAGGTTACGAGCAGTACTTC.

The CDR3 DNA reads as TGTGCCAGCAGCCACCCGACAGGGGATAATTCACCCCTCCACTTT. Amino acid sequence: CASSHPTGDNSPLHF. The chain carries TRBV3-1 (or the pseudogene TRBV3-2) and TRBJ1-6; TRBD1 matches 8 bases. V lost 3 bases and J lost 5; bases outside the gene matches: 3. Germline-derived CDR1 and CDR2 are LGHDT and YNNKEL (reference sequence). The CDR3 spans 15 residues.

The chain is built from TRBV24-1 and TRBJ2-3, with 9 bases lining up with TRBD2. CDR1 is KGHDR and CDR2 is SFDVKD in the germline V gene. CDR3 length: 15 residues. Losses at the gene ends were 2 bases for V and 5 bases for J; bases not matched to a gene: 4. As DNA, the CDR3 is TGTGCCACCAGTGATTCGGGACTAGCTTTAGATACGCAGTATTTT. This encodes CATSDSGLALDTQYF.

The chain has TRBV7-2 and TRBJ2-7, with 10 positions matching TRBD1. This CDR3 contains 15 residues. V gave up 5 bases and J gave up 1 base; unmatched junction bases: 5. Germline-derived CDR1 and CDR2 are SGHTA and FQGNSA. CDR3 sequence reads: CASSGRDRGSYEQYF. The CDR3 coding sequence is TGTGCCAGCAGCGGCCGGGACAGGGGTTCCTACGAGCAGTACTTC.

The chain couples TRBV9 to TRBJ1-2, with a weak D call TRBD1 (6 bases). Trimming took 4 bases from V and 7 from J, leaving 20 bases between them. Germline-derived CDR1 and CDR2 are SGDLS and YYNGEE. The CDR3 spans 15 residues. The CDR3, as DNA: TGTGCCAGCAGCCCCTTAGGGGAGGGGGGTCGTGGCTACACCTTC. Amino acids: CASSPLGEGGRGYTF. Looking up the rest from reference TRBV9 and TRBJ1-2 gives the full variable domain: DSGVTQTPKHLITATGQRVTLRCSPRSGDLSVYWYQQSLDQGLQFLIQYYNGEERAKGNILERFSAQQFPDLHSELNLSSLELGDSALYFCASSPLGEGGRGYTFGSGTRLTVV.

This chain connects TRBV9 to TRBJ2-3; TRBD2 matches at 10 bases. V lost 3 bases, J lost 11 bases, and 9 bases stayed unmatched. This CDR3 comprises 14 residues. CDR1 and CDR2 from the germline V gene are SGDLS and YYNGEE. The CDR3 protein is CASSDSGTSDQQYF. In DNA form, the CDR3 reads TGTGCCAGCAGCGACAGCGGGACTAGCGACCAGCAGTATTTT.

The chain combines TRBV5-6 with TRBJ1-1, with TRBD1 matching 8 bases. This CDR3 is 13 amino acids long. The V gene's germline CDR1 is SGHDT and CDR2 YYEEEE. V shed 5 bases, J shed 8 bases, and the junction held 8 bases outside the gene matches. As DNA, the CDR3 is TGTGCCAGCAGTTTTACAGGGGGACACGAAGCTTTCTTT. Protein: CASSFTGGHEAFF.